What follows is one TCR beta chain and its context. Generated by immunoSEQ multiplex PCR, the TCRdb table keeps only in-frame clones and is missing some. The sample contains 83,000 or so clones, less than 85% of which appear only once. This sample is part of a study of OX40 agonist ivuxolimab in advanced cancers. The CDR3 length is 13 residues. Trimming shortened V by 0 bases and J by 10 bases, and 12 bases separated the two germline ends. Germline V gene sequence: CDR1 SGHRS, CDR2 YFSETQ. The source of this sequence is an adult with an advanced solid tumor such as melanoma, head and neck, liver or kidney cancer. The V call is TRBV5-1, the J call TRBJ2-3; D may be TRBD1 (6 bases). This material consisted of CD4+ or CD8+ T cells sorted from blood, taken in a trial of the OX40 agonist ivuxolimab. CDR3 loop: CASSLVGRGSQYF. The CDR3 DNA reads as TGCGCCAGCAGCTTGGTTGGCAGGGGTTCGCAGTATTTT.